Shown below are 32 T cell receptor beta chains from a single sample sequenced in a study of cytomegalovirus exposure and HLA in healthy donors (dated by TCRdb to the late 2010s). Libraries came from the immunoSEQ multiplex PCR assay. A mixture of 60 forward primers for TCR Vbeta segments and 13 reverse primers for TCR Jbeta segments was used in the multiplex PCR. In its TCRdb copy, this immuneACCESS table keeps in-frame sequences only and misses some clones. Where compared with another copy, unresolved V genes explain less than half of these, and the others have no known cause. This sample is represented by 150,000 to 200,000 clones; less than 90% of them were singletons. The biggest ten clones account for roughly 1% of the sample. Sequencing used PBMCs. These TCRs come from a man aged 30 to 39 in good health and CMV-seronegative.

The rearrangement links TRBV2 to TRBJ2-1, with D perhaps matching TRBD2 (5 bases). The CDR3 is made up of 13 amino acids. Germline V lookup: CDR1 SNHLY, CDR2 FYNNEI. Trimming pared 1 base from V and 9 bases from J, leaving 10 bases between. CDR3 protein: CASSEVLGGEQFF. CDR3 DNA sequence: TGTGCCAGCAGTGAAGTGTTAGGAGGTGAGCAGTTCTTC. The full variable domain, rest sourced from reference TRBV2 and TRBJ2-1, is EPEVTQTPSHQVTQMGQEVILRCVPISNHLYFYWYRQILGQKVEFLVSFYNNEISEKSEIFDDQFSVERPDGSNFTLKIRSTKLEDSAMYFCASSEVLGGEQFFGPGTRLTVL.

The CDR3 DNA sequence: TGTGCCAGTAGTGCCAGGGTGTCGAACACTGAAGCTTTCTTT. It translates to CASSARVSNTEAFF. The chain couples TRBV19 to TRBJ1-1, with a possible D match to TRBD1 (5 bases). CDR1 and CDR2 (germline): LNHDA, SQIVND (reference sequence). Trimming took 5 bases from V and 1 from J, leaving 11 bases between them. This CDR3 spans 14 amino acids.

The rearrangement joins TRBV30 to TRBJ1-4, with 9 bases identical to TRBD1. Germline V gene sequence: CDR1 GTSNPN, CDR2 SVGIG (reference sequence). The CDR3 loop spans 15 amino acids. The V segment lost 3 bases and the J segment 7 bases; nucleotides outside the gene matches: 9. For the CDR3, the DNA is TGTGCCTGGAGGGACCCGGGACAGGGTTTTGAAAAACTGTTTTTT. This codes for CAWRDPGQGFEKLFF.

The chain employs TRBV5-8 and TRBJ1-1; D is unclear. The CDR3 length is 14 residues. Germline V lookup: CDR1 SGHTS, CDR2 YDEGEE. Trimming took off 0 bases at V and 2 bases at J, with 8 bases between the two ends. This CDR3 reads CASSLDYINTEAFF. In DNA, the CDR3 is TGTGCCAGCAGCTTGGATTACATCAACACTGAAGCTTTCTTT.

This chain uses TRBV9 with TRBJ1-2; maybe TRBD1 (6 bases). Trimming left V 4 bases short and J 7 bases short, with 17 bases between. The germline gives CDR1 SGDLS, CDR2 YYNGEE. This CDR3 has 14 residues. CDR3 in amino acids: CASSQTSGAGGYTF. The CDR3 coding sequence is TGTGCCAGCAGCCAAACGTCAGGGGCGGGTGGCTACACCTTC.

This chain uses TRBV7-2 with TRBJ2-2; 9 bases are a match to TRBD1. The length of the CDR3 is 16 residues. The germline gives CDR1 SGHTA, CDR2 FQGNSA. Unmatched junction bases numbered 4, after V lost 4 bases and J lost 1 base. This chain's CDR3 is CASSSGTGWNTGELFF. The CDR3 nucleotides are TGTGCCAGCAGCTCTGGGACAGGGTGGAACACCGGGGAGCTGTTTTTT.

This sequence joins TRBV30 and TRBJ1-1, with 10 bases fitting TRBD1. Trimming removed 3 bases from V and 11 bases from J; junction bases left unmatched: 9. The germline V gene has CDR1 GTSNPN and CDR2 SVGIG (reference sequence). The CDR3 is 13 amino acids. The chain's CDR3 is CAWSGQGDGGAFF. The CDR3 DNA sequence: TGTGCCTGGAGCGGACAGGGGGACGGTGGGGCTTTCTTT. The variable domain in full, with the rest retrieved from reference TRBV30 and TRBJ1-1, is SQTIHQWPATLVQPVGSPLSLECTVEGTSNPNLYWYRQAAGRGLQLLFYSVGIGQISSEVPQNLSASRPQDRQFILSSKKLLLSDSGFYLCAWSGQGDGGAFFGQGTRLTVV.

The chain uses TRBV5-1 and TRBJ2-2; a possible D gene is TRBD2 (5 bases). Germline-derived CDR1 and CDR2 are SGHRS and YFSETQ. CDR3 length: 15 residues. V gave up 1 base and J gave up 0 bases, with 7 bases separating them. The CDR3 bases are TGCGCCAGCAGCTTGCCGGGAACGAACACCGGGGAGCTGTTTTTT. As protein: CASSLPGTNTGELFF.

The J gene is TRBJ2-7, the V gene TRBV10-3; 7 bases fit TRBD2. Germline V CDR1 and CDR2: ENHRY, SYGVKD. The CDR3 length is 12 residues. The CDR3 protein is CARRGVSYEQYF. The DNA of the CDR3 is TGTGCTCGTCGGGGGGTGTCCTACGAGCAGTACTTC.

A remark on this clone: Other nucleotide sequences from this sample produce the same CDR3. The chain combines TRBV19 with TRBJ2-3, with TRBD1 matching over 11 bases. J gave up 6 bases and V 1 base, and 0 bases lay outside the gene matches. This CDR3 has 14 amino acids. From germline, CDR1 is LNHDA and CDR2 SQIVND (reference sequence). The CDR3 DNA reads TGTGCCAGTAGTATAGGGACAGGGGGCGATACGCAGTATTTT. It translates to CASSIGTGGDTQYF.

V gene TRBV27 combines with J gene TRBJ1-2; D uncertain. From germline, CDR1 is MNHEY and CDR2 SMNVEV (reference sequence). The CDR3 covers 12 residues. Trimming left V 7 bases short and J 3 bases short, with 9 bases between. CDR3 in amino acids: CASKREDYGYTF. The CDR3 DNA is TGTGCCAGCAAGAGGGAGGACTATGGCTACACCTTC.

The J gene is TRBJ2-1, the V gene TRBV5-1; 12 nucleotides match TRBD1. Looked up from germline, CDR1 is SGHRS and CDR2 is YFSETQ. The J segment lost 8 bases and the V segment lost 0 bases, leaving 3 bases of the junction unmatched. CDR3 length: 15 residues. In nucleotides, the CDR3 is TGCGCCAGCAGCTTGGAGGGACAGGGGGCGGATGAGCAGTTCTTC. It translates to CASSLEGQGADEQFF.

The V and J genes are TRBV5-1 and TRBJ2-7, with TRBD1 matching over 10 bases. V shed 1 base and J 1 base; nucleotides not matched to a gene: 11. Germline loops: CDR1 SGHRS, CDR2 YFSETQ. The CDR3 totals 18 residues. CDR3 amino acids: CASSLPSAGTGVSYEQYF. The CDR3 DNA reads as TGCGCCAGCAGCTTGCCCTCAGCCGGGACAGGGGTATCCTACGAGCAGTACTTC.

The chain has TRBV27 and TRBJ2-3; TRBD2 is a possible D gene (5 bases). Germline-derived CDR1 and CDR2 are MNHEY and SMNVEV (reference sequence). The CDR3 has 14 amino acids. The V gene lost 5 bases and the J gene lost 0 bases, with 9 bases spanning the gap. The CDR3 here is CASSLWTSTDTQYF. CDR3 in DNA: TGTGCCAGCAGTCTATGGACTAGCACAGATACGCAGTATTTT.

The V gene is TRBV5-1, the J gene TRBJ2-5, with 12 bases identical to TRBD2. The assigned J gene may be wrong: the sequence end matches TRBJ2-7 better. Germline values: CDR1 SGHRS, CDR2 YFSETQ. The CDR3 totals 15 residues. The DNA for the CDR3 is TGCGCCAGCAGCTTGGGGCTAGCGGGAGGGAACGAGCAGTACTTC. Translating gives CASSLGLAGGNEQYF.

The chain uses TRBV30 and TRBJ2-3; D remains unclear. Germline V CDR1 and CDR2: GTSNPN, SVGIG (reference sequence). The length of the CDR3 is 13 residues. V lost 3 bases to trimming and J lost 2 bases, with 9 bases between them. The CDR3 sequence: CAWSPPDTDTQYF. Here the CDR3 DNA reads TGTGCCTGGAGCCCGCCAGACACAGATACGCAGTATTTT.

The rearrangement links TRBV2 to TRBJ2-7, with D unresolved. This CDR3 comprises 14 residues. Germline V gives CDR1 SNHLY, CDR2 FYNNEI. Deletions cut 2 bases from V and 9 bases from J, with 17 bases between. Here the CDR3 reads CASSEPLGDRRQYF. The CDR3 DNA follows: TGTGCCAGCAGTGAACCCCTAGGTGATAGACGGCAGTACTTC. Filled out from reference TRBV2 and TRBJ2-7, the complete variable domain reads EPEVTQTPSHQVTQMGQEVILRCVPISNHLYFYWYRQILGQKVEFLVSFYNNEISEKSEIFDDQFSVERPDGSNFTLKIRSTKLEDSAMYFCASSEPLGDRRQYFGPGTRLTVT.

The CDR3 DNA reads TGTGCCAGCTATAAACCGGGGACTGGGGTCGAGACCGGGGAGCTGTTTTTT. As protein: CASYKPGTGVETGELFF. The gene calls are TRBV25-1 and TRBJ2-2, with D possibly being TRBD2 (6 bases). The germline V gene has CDR1 MGHDK and CDR2 SYGVNS. The ends were cut back, 8 bases at V and 5 bases at J, with 24 bases in the middle. The CDR3 extends over 17 amino acids.

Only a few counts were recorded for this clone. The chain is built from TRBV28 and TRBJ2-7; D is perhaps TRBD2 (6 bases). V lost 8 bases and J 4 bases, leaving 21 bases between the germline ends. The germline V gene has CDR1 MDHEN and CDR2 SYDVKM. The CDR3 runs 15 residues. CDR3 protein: CASSKPGEKGYEQYF. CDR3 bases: TGTGCCAGCTCAAAGCCGGGAGAGAAGGGGTACGAGCAGTACTTC.

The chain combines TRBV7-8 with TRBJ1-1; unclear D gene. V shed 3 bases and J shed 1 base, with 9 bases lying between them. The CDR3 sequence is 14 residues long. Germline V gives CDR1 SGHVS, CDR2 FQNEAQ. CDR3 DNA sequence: TGTGCCAGCAGCTTTCCTTCGGGGAACACTGAAGCTTTCTTT. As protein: CASSFPSGNTEAFF. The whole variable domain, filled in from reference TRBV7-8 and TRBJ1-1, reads GAGVSQSPRYKVAKRGQDVALRCDPISGHVSLFWYQQALGQGPEFLTYFQNEAQLDKSGLPSDRFFAERPEGSVSTLKIQRTQQEDSAVYLCASSFPSGNTEAFFGQGTRLTVV.

The CDR3 is CASQVRGMNEQYF. CDR3 sequence (DNA): TGTGCCAGCCAGGTCCGGGGGATGAACGAGCAGTACTTC. The chain uses TRBV13 and TRBJ2-7; tentatively, D is TRBD2 (6 bases). This CDR3 contains 13 residues. The V end lost 8 bases, the J end lost 5 bases, and 16 bases lay between the germline ends. The germline gives CDR1 PRHDT, CDR2 FYEKMQ (reference sequence).

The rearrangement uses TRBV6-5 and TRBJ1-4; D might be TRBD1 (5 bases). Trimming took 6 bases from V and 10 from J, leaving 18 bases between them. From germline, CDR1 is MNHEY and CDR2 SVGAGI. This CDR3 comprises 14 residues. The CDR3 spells CASSRDAAGGKLFF. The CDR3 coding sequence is TGTGCCAGCAGCCGGGACGCAGCGGGGGGAAAACTGTTTTTT.

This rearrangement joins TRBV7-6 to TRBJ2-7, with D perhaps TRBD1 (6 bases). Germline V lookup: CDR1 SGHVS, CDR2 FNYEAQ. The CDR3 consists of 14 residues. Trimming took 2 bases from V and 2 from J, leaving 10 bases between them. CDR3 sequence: CASSLLGGPYEQYF. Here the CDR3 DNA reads TGTGCCAGCAGCTTATTAGGGGGTCCCTACGAGCAGTACTTC.

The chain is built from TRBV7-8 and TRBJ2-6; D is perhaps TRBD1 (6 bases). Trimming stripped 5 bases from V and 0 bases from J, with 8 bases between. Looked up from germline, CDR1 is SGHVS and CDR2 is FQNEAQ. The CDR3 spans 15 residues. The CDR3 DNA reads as TGTGCCAGCAGCCCCAGGGGCTCTGGGGCCAACGTCCTGACTTTC. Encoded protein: CASSPRGSGANVLTF.

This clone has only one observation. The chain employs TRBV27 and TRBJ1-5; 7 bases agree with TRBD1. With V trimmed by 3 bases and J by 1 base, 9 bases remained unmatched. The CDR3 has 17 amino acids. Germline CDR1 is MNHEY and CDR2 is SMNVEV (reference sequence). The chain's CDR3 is CASSFRQGLGSNQPQHF. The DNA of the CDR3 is TGTGCCAGCAGTTTCCGACAGGGTCTAGGAAGCAATCAGCCCCAGCATTTT.

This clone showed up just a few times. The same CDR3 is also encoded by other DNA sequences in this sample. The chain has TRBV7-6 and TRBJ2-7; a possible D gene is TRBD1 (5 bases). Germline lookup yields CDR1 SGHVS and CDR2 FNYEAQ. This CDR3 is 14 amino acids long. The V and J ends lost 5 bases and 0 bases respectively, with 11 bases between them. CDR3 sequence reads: CASSPRDSSYEQYF. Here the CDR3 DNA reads TGTGCCAGCAGCCCCCGTGACAGCTCCTACGAGCAGTACTTC.

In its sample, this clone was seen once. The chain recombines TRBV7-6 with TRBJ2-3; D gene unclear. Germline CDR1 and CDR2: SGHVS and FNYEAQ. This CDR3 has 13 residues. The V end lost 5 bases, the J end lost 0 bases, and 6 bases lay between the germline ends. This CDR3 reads CASSPGSTDTQYF. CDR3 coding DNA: TGTGCCAGCAGCCCCGGTAGCACAGATACGCAGTATTTT.

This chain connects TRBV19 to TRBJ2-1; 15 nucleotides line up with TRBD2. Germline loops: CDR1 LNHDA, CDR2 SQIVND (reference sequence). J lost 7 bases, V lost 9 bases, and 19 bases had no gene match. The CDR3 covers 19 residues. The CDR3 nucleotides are TGTGCCAGCGATTCTAGGGGGACTAGCGGGGGGACCCCCCTTAATGAGCAGTTCTTC. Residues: CASDSRGTSGGTPLNEQFF.

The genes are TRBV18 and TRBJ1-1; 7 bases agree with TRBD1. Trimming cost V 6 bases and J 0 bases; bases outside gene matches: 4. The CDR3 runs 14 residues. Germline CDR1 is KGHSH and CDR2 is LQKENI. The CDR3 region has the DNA TGTGCCAGCTCCCTGACAGGGCTGAACACTGAAGCTTTCTTT. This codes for CASSLTGLNTEAFF.

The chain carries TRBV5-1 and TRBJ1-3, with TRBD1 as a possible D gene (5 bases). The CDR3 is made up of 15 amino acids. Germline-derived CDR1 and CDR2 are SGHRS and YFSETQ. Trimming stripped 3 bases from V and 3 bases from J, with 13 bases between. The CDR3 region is CASSSRGDYGNTIYF. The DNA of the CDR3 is TGCGCCAGCAGCTCCCGGGGGGACTATGGAAACACCATATATTTT.

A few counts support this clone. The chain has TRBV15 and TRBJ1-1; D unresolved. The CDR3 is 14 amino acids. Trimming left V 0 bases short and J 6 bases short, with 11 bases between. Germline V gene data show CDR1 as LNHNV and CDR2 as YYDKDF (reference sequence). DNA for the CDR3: TGTGCCACCAGCAGAGATCGAGGTCCGGCTGAAGCTTTCTTT. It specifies CATSRDRGPAEAFF. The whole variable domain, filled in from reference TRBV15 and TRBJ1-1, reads DAMVIQNPRYQVTQFGKPVTLSCSQTLNHNVMYWYQQKSSQAPKLLFHYYDKDFNNEADTPDNFQSRRPNTSFCFLDIRSPGLGDTAMYLCATSRDRGPAEAFFGQGTRLTVV.

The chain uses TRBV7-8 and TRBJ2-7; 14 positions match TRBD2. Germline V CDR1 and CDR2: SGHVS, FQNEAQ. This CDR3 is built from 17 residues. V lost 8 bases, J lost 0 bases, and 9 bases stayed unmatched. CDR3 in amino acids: CASLLGTSGGFSYEQYF. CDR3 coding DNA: TGTGCCAGCCTCCTGGGGACTAGCGGGGGATTCTCCTACGAGCAGTACTTC.